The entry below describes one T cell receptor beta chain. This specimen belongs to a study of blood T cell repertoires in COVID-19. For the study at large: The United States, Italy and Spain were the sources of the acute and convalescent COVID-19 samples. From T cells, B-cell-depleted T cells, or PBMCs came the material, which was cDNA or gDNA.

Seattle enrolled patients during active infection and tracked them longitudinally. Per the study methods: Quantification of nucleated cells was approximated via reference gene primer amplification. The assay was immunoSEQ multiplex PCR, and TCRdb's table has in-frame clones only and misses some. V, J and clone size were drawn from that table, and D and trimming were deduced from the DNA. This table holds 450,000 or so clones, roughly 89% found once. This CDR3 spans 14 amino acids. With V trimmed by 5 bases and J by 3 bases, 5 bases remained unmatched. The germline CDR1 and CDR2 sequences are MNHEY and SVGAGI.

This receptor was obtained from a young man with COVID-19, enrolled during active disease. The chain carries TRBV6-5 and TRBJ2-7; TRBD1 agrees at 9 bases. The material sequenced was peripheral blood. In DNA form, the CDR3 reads TGTGCCAGCAGTCGGGACAGGGCGGGCTACGAGCAGTACTTC. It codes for CASSRDRAGYEQYF.